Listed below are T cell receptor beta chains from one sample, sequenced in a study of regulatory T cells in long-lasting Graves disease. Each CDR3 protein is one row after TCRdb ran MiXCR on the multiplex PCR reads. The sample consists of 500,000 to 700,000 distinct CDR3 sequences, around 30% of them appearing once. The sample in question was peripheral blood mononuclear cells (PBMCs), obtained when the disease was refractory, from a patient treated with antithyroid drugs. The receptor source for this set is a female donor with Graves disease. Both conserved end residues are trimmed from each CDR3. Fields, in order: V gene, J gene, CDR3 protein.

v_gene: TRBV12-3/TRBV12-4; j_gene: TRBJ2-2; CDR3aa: ASSFGSGGSTGELF
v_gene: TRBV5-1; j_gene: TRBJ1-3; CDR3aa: ASSQNTNSGNTIY
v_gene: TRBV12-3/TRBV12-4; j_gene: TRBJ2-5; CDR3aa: ASSSTGLETQY
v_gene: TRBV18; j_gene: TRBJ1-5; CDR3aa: ASSPLGGQGGNQPQH
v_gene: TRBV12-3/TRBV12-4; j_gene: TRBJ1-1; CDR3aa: ASRNLRGLSTEAF
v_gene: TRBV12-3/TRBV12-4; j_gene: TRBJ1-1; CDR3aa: ASKGVMNTEAF
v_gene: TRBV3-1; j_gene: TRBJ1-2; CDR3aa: ASSQDRGRGTDYGYT
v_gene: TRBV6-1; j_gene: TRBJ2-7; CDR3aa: ASRPLRLAGFLNYEQY
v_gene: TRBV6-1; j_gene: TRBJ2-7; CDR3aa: ASRKLAGVTQQY
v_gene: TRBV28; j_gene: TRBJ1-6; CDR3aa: ASSLNRVSGSPLH
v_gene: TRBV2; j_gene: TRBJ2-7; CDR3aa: ASSEGWGLAVSYEQY
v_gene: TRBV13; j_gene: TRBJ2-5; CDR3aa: ASSFRTTETQY
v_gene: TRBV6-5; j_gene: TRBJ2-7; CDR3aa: ASSYLGFIDEQY
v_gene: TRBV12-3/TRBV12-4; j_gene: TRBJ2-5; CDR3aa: ASRGFSIFWGETQY
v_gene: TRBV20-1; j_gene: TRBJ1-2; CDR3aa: SARDQDNYGYT
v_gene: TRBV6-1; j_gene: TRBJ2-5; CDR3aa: ASSPGGVQETQY
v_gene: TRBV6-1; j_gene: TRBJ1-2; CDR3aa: ASRLNRGRIYGYT
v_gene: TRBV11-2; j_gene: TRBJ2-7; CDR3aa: ASSITKGSGRTYEQY
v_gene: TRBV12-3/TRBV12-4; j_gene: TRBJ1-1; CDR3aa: ASSLGGVEAF
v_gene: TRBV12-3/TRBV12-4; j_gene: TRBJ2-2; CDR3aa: ASSLRQGAGGELF
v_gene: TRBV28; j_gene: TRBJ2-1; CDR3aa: ASSPRTSGSRQF
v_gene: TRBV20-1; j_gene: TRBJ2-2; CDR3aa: SAAQGQLTGELF
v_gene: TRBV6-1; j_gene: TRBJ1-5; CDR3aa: ASSEFGLGVGQPQH
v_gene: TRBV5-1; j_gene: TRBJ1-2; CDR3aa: ASSLISGAGYGYT
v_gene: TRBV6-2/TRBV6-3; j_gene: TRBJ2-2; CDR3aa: ASSYFPPGTLNTGELF
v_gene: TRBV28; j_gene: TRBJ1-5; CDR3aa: ASSLPREPQH
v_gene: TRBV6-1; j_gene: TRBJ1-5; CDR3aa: ASSVAGSNQPQH
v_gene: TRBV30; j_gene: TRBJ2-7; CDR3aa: AWKSGNLYEQY
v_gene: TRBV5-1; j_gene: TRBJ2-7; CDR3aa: ASGGTAPYEQY
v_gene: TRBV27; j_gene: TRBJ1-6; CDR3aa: ASRKWTDDNSPLH
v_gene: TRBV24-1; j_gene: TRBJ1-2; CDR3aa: ATSDRTGIENGYT
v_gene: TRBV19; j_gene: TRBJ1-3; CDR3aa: ASSIDASGNTIY
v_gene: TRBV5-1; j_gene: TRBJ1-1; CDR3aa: ASSLDGGRTEAF
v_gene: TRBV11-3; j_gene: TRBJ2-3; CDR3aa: ASSYTSGSSDTQY
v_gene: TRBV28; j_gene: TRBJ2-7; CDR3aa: ASSRLGGRAGEQY
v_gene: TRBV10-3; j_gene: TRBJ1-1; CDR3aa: ASGRGAEAF
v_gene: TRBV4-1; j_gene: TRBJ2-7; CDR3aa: ASSQRLAGSYEQY
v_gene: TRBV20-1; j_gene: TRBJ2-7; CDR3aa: SARRLAGFPYEQY